This T cell receptor (beta chain) came from a study of CD8 T cells in Susac syndrome. An input of about 0.5 to 1 ug of RNA was subjected to reverse transcription using random hexamers. The TCR beta CDR3 was amplified by immunoSEQ multiplex PCR across 54 Vbeta, 13 Jbeta. TCRdb redid the calling of the immunoSEQ multiplex PCR reads with MiXCR, one entry per CDR3 protein. The table records about 280,000 distinct CDR3 sequences, around 84% of them present only once. The receptor's source is a human donor with multiple sclerosis. The sample consisted of CD8+ T cells from PBMCs.

CDR3 sequence reads: CASSGGQGNSPLHF. In DNA, the CDR3 is TGTGCCAGCAGCGGGGGACAGGGGAATTCACCCCTCCACTTT. V is TRBV9 and J is TRBJ1-6; 10 bases fit TRBD1. CDR1 SGDLS and CDR2 YYNGEE come from the germline V gene. V dropped 3 bases and J dropped 7; count of bases not matched to a gene: 1. This CDR3 spans 14 amino acids. Full variable domain (outside the CDR3, taken from reference TRBV9 and TRBJ1-6): DSGVTQTPKHLITATGQRVTLRCSPRSGDLSVYWYQQSLDQGLQFLIQYYNGEERAKGNILERFSAQQFPDLHSELNLSSLELGDSALYFCASSGGQGNSPLHFGNGTRLTVT.